What follows is one T cell receptor (beta chain) and its context. Its antigen is as yet unknown. The data were obtained in a study of cytomegalovirus exposure and HLA in healthy donors. Study-wide background: Most genotyped donors, 65% to 85% of 398, had Caucasian-associated genetic ancestry.

Findings of the study overall: Reported findings show TCR beta sequences accurately forecast HLA-A and HLA-B alleles in most subjects. In vitro assays verified that a few CMV-associated chains recognized CMV antigens specifically.

This PCR relied on a set of 60 Vbeta primers and 13 Jbeta primers. The method was immunoSEQ multiplex PCR; TCRdb's version includes in-frame clones alone and lacks a portion of them. The table shows some 97,000 clones, with roughly 75% occurring only once. This clonotype was sampled from a woman in her late teens or twenties in good health and CMV-seropositive. The sample taken for sequencing was PBMCs.

CDR3 residues: CASSWDRVYNEQFF. CDR3 nucleotide sequence: TGTGCCAGTAGTTGGGACAGGGTATACAATGAGCAGTTCTTC. V and J are TRBV19 and TRBJ2-1, with 9 bases lining up with TRBD1. CDR1 is LNHDA and CDR2 is SQIVND in the germline V gene (reference sequence). After removal of 5 bases from V and 4 bases from J, the junction contained 3 bases not matched to a gene. The CDR3 is 14 amino acids.